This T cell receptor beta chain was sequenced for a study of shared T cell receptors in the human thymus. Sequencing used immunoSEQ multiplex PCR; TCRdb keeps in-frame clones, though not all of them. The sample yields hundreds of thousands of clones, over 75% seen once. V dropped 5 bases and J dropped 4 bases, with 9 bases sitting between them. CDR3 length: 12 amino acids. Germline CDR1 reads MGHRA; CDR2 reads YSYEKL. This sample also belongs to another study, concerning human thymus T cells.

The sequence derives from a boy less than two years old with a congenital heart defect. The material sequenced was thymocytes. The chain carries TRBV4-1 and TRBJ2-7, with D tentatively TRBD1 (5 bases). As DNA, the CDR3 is TGCGCCAGCAGCGTAACAGGATACGAGCAGTACTTC. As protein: CASSVTGYEQYF.